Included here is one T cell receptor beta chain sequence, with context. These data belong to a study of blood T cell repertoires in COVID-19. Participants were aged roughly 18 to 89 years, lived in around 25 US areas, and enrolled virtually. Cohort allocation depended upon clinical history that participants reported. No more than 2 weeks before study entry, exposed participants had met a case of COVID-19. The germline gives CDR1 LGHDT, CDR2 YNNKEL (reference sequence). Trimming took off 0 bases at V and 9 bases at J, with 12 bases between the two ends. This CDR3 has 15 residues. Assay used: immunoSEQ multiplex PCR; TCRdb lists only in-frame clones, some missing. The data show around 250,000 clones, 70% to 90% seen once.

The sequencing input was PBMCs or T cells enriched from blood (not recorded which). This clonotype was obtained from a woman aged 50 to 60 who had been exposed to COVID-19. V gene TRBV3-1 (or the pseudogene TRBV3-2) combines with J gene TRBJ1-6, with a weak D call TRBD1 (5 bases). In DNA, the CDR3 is TGTGCCAGCAGCCAAGACCTGGGACTCGTTTCACCCCTCCACTTT. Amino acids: CASSQDLGLVSPLHF.